Here is one TCR beta chain with its context. Method: immunoSEQ multiplex PCR; TCRdb's copy keeps in-frame clones and lacks some. The sample lists 120,000 to 150,000 clones; about 93% were seen once. These data originate in a study of T cell responses to AZD1222 COVID-19 vaccine. Germline loops: CDR1 SNHLY, CDR2 FYNNEI. The CDR3 is 12 residues long. V dropped 8 bases and J dropped 2 bases, with 9 bases sitting between them. This receptor was identified in an adult in good health. The rearrangement joins TRBV2 to TRBJ1-2, with D unclear. The source was peripheral blood, collected on day 0 of AZD1222 vaccination. In DNA, the CDR3 is TGTGCCAGCTTAAATAAGAACTATGGCTACACCTTC. It translates to CASLNKNYGYTF. Together with reference TRBV2 and TRBJ1-2, the CDR3 gives the full variable domain: EPEVTQTPSHQVTQMGQEVILRCVPISNHLYFYWYRQILGQKVEFLVSFYNNEISEKSEIFDDQFSVERPDGSNFTLKIRSTKLEDSAMYFCASLNKNYGYTFGSGTRLTVV.